One and the same sample provided the 3 T cell receptor beta chains below, sequenced in a study of OX40 agonist ivuxolimab in advanced cancers. The method was immunoSEQ multiplex PCR; TCRdb's version includes in-frame clones alone and lacks a portion of them. The profile shows approximately 98,000 clones, approximately 80% of them singletons. This specimen consisted of CD4+ or CD8+ T cells sorted from blood, obtained in a trial of the OX40 agonist ivuxolimab. The receptors come from an adult with an advanced solid tumor such as melanoma, head and neck, liver or kidney cancer.

The chain has TRBV6-1 and TRBJ1-3, with D possibly being TRBD1 (5 bases). The CDR3 length is 14 residues. V was cut by 7 bases and J by 4 bases, with 14 bases left in between. The germline gives CDR1 MNHNS, CDR2 SASEGT. The CDR3 protein is CASMGPISGNTIYF. The CDR3 DNA follows: TGTGCCAGCATGGGGCCTATCTCCGGAAACACCATATATTTT.

The gene calls are TRBV27 and TRBJ1-3, with D unresolved. The CDR3 runs to 16 residues. The V and J ends lost 5 bases and 0 bases respectively, with 14 bases between them. CDR1 and CDR2 from the germline V gene are MNHEY and SMNVEV (reference sequence). The CDR3 DNA is TGTGCCAGCAGTCCCGTCGACGGTTCCTCTGGAAACACCATATATTTT. It translates to CASSPVDGSSGNTIYF.

This clone came up once. This chain connects TRBV18 to TRBJ2-2; TRBD2 is a possible D gene (6 bases). The V and J ends lost 4 bases and 3 bases respectively, with 12 bases between them. The germline V gene encodes CDR1 KGHSH and CDR2 LQKENI. The CDR3 totals 15 residues. The CDR3 here is CASSRTGGDTGELFF. CDR3 nucleotides: TGTGCCAGCTCACGAACGGGCGGGGACACCGGGGAGCTGTTTTTT. Drawing the rest from reference TRBV18 and TRBJ2-2, the complete variable domain is NAGVMQNPRHLVRRRGQEARLRCSPMKGHSHVYWYRQLPEEGLKFMVYLQKENIIDESGMPKERFSAEFPKEGPSILRIQQVVRGDSAAYFCASSRTGGDTGELFFGEGSRLTVL.